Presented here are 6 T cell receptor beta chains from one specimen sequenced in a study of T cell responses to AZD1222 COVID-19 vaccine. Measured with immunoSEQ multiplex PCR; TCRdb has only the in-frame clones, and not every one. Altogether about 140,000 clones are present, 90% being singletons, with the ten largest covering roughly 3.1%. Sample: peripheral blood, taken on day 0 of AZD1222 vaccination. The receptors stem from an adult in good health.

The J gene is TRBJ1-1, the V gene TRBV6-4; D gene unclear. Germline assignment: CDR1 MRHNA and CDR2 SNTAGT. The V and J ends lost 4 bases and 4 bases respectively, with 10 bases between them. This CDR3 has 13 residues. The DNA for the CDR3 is TGTGCCAGCAGTGTCGAGGGAGGCACTGAAGCTTTCTTT. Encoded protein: CASSVEGGTEAFF.

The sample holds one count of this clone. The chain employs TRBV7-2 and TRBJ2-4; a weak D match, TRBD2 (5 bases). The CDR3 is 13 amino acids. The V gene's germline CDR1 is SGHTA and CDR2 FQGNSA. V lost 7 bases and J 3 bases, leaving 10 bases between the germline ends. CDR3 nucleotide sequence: TGTGCCAGCATCAACCGGGACAAAAACATTCAGTACTTC. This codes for CASINRDKNIQYF.

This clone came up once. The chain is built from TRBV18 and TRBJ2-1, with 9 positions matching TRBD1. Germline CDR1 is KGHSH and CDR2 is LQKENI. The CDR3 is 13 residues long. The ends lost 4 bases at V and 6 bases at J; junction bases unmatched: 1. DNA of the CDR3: TGTGCCAGCTCACAGACAGGGGGCAATGAGCAGTTCTTC. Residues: CASSQTGGNEQFF.

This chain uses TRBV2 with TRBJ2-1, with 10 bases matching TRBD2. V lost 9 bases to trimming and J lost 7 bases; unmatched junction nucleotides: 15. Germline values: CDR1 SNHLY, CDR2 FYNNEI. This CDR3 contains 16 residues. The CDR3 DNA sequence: TGTGCCAGGGGTGGAAGCGGGGGGGCTGTGATGAATGAGCAGTTCTTC. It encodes CARGGSGGAVMNEQFF.

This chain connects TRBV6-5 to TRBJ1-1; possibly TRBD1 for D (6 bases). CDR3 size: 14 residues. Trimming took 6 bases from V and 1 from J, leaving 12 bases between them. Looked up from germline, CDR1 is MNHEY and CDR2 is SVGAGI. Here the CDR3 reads CASSPSQGNTEAFF. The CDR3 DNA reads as TGTGCCAGCAGCCCATCACAGGGGAACACTGAAGCTTTCTTT.

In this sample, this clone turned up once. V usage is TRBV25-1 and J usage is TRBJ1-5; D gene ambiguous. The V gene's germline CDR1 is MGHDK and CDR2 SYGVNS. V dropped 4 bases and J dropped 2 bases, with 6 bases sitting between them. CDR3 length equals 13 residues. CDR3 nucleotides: TGTGCCAGCAGTGGGTGGGGCAATCAGCCCCAGCATTTT. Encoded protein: CASSGWGNQPQHF.